The 5 T cell receptor beta chains presented below share a single source sample, sequenced in a study of T cell repertoires in cytomegalovirus infection. Using its own MiXCR run on the reads, TCRdb lists one record per CDR3 protein. The sample yields roughly 600,000 distinct CDR3 sequences, 20% to 25% seen once. The material sequenced was CD8+ T cells from PBMCs. All receptors derive from a human donor in good health (CMV status not recorded). Some clones in this sample may be carry-over from other donors' samples.

Note on this clonotype: This may be a read error, as it is one base from a much larger clone. This chain links TRBV6-1 with TRBJ1-1; D gene ambiguous. V lost 5 bases and J lost 4, with 17 bases in between. The length of the CDR3 is 15 residues. CDR1 and CDR2 (germline): MNHNS, SASEGT. CDR3 sequence (DNA): TGTGCCAGCAGTCCCTTTGGACTGGGTAGCACTGAAGCTTTCTTT. It is translated as CASSPFGLGSTEAFF.

The chain is built from TRBV7-8 and TRBJ1-5; D is undetermined. The V end lost 1 base, the J end lost 2 bases, and 6 bases lay between the germline ends. CDR1 and CDR2 from the germline V gene are SGHVS and FQNEAQ. The CDR3 has 14 amino acids. For the CDR3, the DNA is TGTGCCAGCAGCTTAGAGTGGGGCAATCAGCCCCAGCATTTT. Translated, it gives CASSLEWGNQPQHF.

This clonotype occurred a few times. This rearrangement joins TRBV20-1 to TRBJ2-6; 8 nucleotides line up with TRBD1. Germline trimming cut 6 bases from V and 2 bases from J; bases unmatched to any gene: 6. CDR3 length: 15 residues. CDR1 DFQATT and CDR2 SNEGSKA come from the germline V gene (reference sequence). The CDR3 region has the DNA TGCAGTGCAACTAGGACAGGGACTGGGGCCAACGTCCTGACTTTC. Protein: CSATRTGTGANVLTF.

The chain joins TRBV6-6 to TRBJ2-7, with D perhaps TRBD2 (7 bases). V was trimmed by 7 bases and J by 4 bases, leaving 17 bases between them. The CDR3 is 14 residues long. The V gene's germline CDR1 is MNHNY and CDR2 SVGAGI (reference sequence). CDR3 in DNA: TGTGCCAGCATGGGGTGGAGGGGGGGATACGAGCAGTACGTC. Translation gives CASMGWRGGYEQYV.

This clonotype was counted between two and nine times. The rearrangement joins TRBV10-3 to TRBJ1-2; possibly TRBD1 for D (5 bases). This CDR3 comprises 14 residues. Trimming removed 7 bases from V and 5 bases from J, with 17 bases in between. The germline V gene encodes CDR1 ENHRY and CDR2 SYGVKD. CDR3: CAIKGAGRGYGYTF. In DNA form, the CDR3 reads TGTGCCATCAAAGGAGCAGGGCGAGGGTATGGCTACACCTTC.